The clone carrying this TCR beta chain was seen at least ten times. Its specificity is not known. This specimen belongs to a study of T cells after yellow fever vaccination. Study-level results: Contaminating bulk clonotypes could be abundant in FACS-sorted repertoires. Subsequent booster samples again held most clones from primary vaccination (roughly 95% CD4, about 86% CD8). Some clonotypes, a small share, were shared between CD4 and CD8 compartments.

A universal primer site and UMIs were added as TCR cDNA was made by 5'RACE template switching. TCRdb fed the 5' RACE reads into MiXCR, producing one record per CDR3 protein. The repertoire has over 130,000 distinct CDR3 sequences, about 7.7% of them found once; the top ten carry less than 0.95%. The CDR3 loop spans 13 amino acids. V dropped 2 bases and J dropped 0 bases, with 3 bases sitting between them. In germline, CDR1 is SGHTA, CDR2 FQGTGA. The clonotype comes from a man aged 30-40 years who received the YFV17D yellow fever vaccine. The sequences come from CD4+ T cells sorted from PBMCs, collected 5 days after the yellow fever booster vaccination. The gene calls are TRBV7-3 and TRBJ2-3; D remains ambiguous. The CDR3 region is CASSLFSTDTQYF. The CDR3 region has the DNA TGTGCCAGCAGCTTATTTAGCACAGATACGCAGTATTTT.